The present TCR beta chain was sequenced within a study of T cells after yellow fever vaccination. Using its own MiXCR run on the 5' RACE reads, TCRdb lists one record per CDR3 protein. The data show a few hundred thousand distinct CDR3 sequences, with 4% seen just once and roughly 26% held by the top ten. CDR3 length equals 13 residues. V dropped 5 bases and J dropped 10 bases, with 12 bases sitting between them. The germline gives CDR1 ENHRY, CDR2 SYGVKD. This chain connects TRBV10-3 to TRBJ1-6, with D maybe TRBD1 (5 bases). This specimen was PBMCs, taken 5 days after the yellow fever booster vaccination. The receptor's source is a man younger than 35 who received the YFV17D yellow fever vaccine. This CDR3 is CAISPGLRSPLHF. In nucleotides, the CDR3 is TGTGCCATCAGTCCAGGGTTGAGGTCACCCCTCCACTTT.